This T cell receptor beta chain was identified in a study of control samples from healthy donors and cancer patients. Data came from immunoSEQ multiplex PCR; TCRdb stores just in-frame clones and leaves some out. This table has 95,000 to 120,000 clones, almost 85% appearing once. Trimming removed 3 bases at V and 2 bases at J, with 21 bases between. The germline V gene has CDR1 LNHDA and CDR2 SQIVND (reference sequence). The CDR3 is 18 amino acids. The chain links TRBV19 to TRBJ2-3; D is undetermined. Sample: blood. The origin of this receptor is a man aged 18 to 29 in good health. CDR3: CASSMVGWVTPPTDTQYF. The DNA for the CDR3 is TGTGCCAGTAGTATGGTCGGGTGGGTGACACCACCCACAGATACGCAGTATTTT.